A single sample is the source of the 26 T cell receptor beta chains below, sequenced in a study of T cell repertoires and HLA-DP antigens (dated by TCRdb to 2017 to 2018). Which antigens these TCRs recognize remains unknown. The library was prepared using the immunoSEQ multiplex PCR assay. Not all clones reach the TCRdb copy of this immuneACCESS table, which keeps in-frame sequences only. Checked studies attribute under half of the gap to unresolved V genes and leave the rest unexplained. The sample table contains roughly 110,000 clones; only one count was recorded for approximately 92% of them. The top ten clonotypes cover roughly 0.3% of the sample. The sequencing sample was made of CD4+ T cells from PBMCs. These receptors came from a woman aged 18-35 years in good health and CMV-seronegative.

The rearrangement links TRBV20-1 to TRBJ1-4, with 7 bases lining up with TRBD1. V shed 7 bases and J 7 bases; nucleotides not matched to a gene: 3. Germline V gene sequence: CDR1 DFQATT, CDR2 SNEGSKA (reference sequence). The length of the CDR3 is 11 residues. This CDR3 is CSGRDSEKLFF. CDR3 DNA sequence: TGCAGTGGAAGGGACAGTGAAAAACTGTTTTTT.

This chain links TRBV18 with TRBJ2-7, with D uncertain. Germline V gives CDR1 KGHSH, CDR2 LQKENI. V lost 0 bases and J lost 0, with 9 bases in between. CDR3 length: 15 residues. The CDR3 is CASSPPSQASYEQYF. CDR3 coding DNA: TGTGCCAGCTCACCACCGAGCCAGGCCTCCTACGAGCAGTACTTC. The whole variable domain, filled in from reference TRBV18 and TRBJ2-7, reads NAGVMQNPRHLVRRRGQEARLRCSPMKGHSHVYWYRQLPEEGLKFMVYLQKENIIDESGMPKERFSAEFPKEGPSILRIQQVVRGDSAAYFCASSPPSQASYEQYFGPGTRLTVT.

This chain links TRBV27 with TRBJ2-1; TRBD1 might be the D (5 bases). V was shortened by 4 bases and J by 7 bases, with 11 bases between the two germline ends. CDR1 MNHEY and CDR2 SMNVEV come from the germline V gene (reference sequence). The CDR3 has 13 residues. This chain's CDR3 is CASSWSGINEQFF. Written as DNA, the CDR3 is TGTGCCAGCAGTTGGTCAGGGATTAATGAGCAGTTCTTC.

J is TRBJ1-5 and V is TRBV18; the D is unclear. Germline CDR1 reads KGHSH; CDR2 reads LQKENI. The CDR3 is 14 amino acids. The V gene lost 3 bases and the J gene lost 7 bases, with 13 bases spanning the gap. As DNA, the CDR3 is TGTGCCAGCTCACCGGGTCTATCGTTCCAGCCCCAGCATTTT. Translating gives CASSPGLSFQPQHF.

This clone was recorded only once. The chain combines TRBV18 with TRBJ2-2; TRBD1 matches at 7 bases. With 6 bases clipped from V and 6 bases from J, the junction kept 10 bases outside the gene matches. Looked up from germline, CDR1 is KGHSH and CDR2 is LQKENI. The CDR3 is 15 residues long. The CDR3 DNA sequence: TGTGCCAGCTCGCCGCCGGGACAGACGGCCGGGGAGCTGTTTTTT. The encoded protein is CASSPPGQTAGELFF.

The chain is built from TRBV7-2 and TRBJ1-2; 11 bases are a match to TRBD1. The CDR3 is 15 amino acids. The trim removed 4 bases at V and 3 bases at J, leaving 4 bases unmatched. Looked up from germline, CDR1 is SGHTA and CDR2 is FQGNSA. The CDR3 DNA reads TGTGCCAGCAGCTCCCCGGGACAGGGGGACTATGGCTACACCTTC. Amino acids: CASSSPGQGDYGYTF. The whole variable domain, filled in from reference TRBV7-2 and TRBJ1-2, reads GAGVSQSPSNKVTEKGKDVELRCDPISGHTALYWYRQSLGQGLEFLIYFQGNSAPDKSGLPSDRFSAERTGGSVSTLTIQRTQQEDSAVYLCASSSPGQGDYGYTFGSGTRLTVV.

This chain joins TRBV6-1 and TRBJ2-7; D might be TRBD2 (5 bases). This CDR3 contains 13 residues. Trimming shortened V by 2 bases and J by 4 bases, and 9 bases separated the two germline ends. Germline V lookup: CDR1 MNHNS, CDR2 SASEGT. The CDR3 DNA reads as TGTGCCAGCAGTGAAATAGGGAGATACGAGCAGTACGTC. Protein: CASSEIGRYEQYV.

This chain joins TRBV28 and TRBJ1-1; D unclear. Trimming removed 5 bases at V and 5 bases at J, with 6 bases between. Germline V gives CDR1 MDHEN, CDR2 SYDVKM. The CDR3 runs to 11 residues. The CDR3 reads CASSTPTEAFF. DNA of the CDR3: TGTGCCAGCAGTACGCCTACTGAAGCTTTCTTT.

The rearrangement joins TRBV9 to TRBJ1-3; D gene uncertain. The V and J ends lost 0 bases and 1 base respectively, with 11 bases between them. Germline values: CDR1 SGDLS, CDR2 YYNGEE. The length of the CDR3 is 16 residues. The CDR3 protein is CASSVEAGGSGNTIYF. For the CDR3, the DNA is TGTGCCAGCAGCGTAGAGGCAGGCGGTTCTGGAAACACCATATATTTT.

This clone has just one count. The chain joins TRBV7-2 to TRBJ1-3, with TRBD1 matching over 8 bases. V shed 5 bases and J 0 bases; nucleotides not matched to a gene: 9. The CDR3 extends over 17 amino acids. The V gene's germline CDR1 is SGHTA and CDR2 FQGNSA. The CDR3 sequence is CASSPLGTGGSGNTIYF. CDR3 sequence (DNA): TGTGCCAGCAGCCCCCTTGGGACAGGTGGCTCTGGAAACACCATATATTTT.

This rearrangement joins TRBV5-1 to TRBJ2-3; a weak D match, TRBD2 (6 bases). Germline V gene sequence: CDR1 SGHRS, CDR2 YFSETQ. V lost 2 bases and J lost 0, with 10 bases in between. This CDR3 has 15 amino acids. In DNA form, the CDR3 reads TGCGCCAGCAGCTTAGACGGGACTAGCACAGATACGCAGTATTTT. Protein sequence: CASSLDGTSTDTQYF. Full variable domain (outside the CDR3, taken from reference TRBV5-1 and TRBJ2-3): KAGVTQTPRYLIKTRGQQVTLSCSPISGHRSVSWYQQTPGQGLQFLFEYFSETQRNKGNFPGRFSGRQFSNSRSEMNVSTLELGDSALYLCASSLDGTSTDTQYFGPGTRLTVL.

The genes are TRBV28 and TRBJ2-5, with TRBD2 identical over 13 bases. This CDR3 is 12 amino acids long. Germline assignment: CDR1 MDHEN and CDR2 SYDVKM. The CDR3 nucleotides read TGTGCGGTCCAAGGACTAGCGGGAGCCTGGTACTTC. Translating it yields CAVQGLAGAWYF.

The V and J genes are TRBV19 and TRBJ2-4; no clear D gene. The CDR3 spans 15 residues. V was trimmed by 1 base and J by 0 bases, leaving 7 bases between them. Per germline, CDR1 LNHDA and CDR2 SQIVND (reference sequence). The CDR3 nucleotides are TGTGCCAGTAGTATAGGCAGACTAGCCAAAAACATTCAGTACTTC. Amino acid sequence: CASSIGRLAKNIQYF.

This chain connects TRBV28 to TRBJ2-7, with a weak D call TRBD2 (6 bases). This CDR3 has 14 amino acids. Germline loops: CDR1 MDHEN, CDR2 SYDVKM. V shed 6 bases and J shed 3 bases, with 15 bases lying between them. CDR3 protein: CASSTEGRNYEQYF. CDR3 coding DNA: TGTGCCAGCAGCACGGAGGGCAGGAACTACGAGCAGTACTTC. The full variable domain, rest sourced from reference TRBV28 and TRBJ2-7, is DVKVTQSSRYLVKRTGEKVFLECVQDMDHENMFWYRQDPGLGLRLIYFSYDVKMKEKGDIPEGYSVSREKKERFSLILESASTNQTSMYLCASSTEGRNYEQYFGPGTRLTVT.

The J gene is TRBJ2-2, the V gene TRBV4-3; D unresolved. Germline assignment: CDR1 LGHNA and CDR2 YSLEER. The length of the CDR3 is 14 residues. V lost 4 bases, J lost 0 bases, and 6 bases lay in between. The CDR3 sequence: CASSRTANTGELFF. The CDR3 DNA follows: TGCGCCAGCAGCCGAACAGCGAACACCGGGGAGCTGTTTTTT.

V gene TRBV28 combines with J gene TRBJ2-5; 7 bases are shared with TRBD2. This CDR3 is 14 amino acids long. The germline CDR1 and CDR2 sequences are MDHEN and SYDVKM. After removal of 8 bases from V and 2 bases from J, the junction contained 8 bases not matched to a gene. The CDR3 spells CASCETSIQETQYF. CDR3 nucleotide sequence: TGTGCCAGCTGTGAGACTAGCATTCAAGAGACCCAGTACTTC.

The chain combines TRBV2 with TRBJ2-5, with no clear D. Germline CDR1 SNHLY, CDR2 FYNNEI. The V gene lost 0 bases and the J gene lost 6 bases, with 5 bases spanning the gap. The CDR3 length is 12 residues. In DNA form, the CDR3 reads TGTGCCAGCAGTGAAGCGGTAAAGACCCAGTACTTC. Its translation is CASSEAVKTQYF.

The chain combines TRBV28 with TRBJ1-2; D is ambiguous. Germline V gene lookup returns CDR1 MDHEN and CDR2 SYDVKM. V lost 2 bases and J 6 bases, leaving 10 bases between the germline ends. The CDR3 is 13 residues long. As DNA, the CDR3 is TGTGCCAGCAGTTTAAGACTGTTAAATGGCTACACCTTC. Translating gives CASSLRLLNGYTF.

This clone has just one count. The CDR3 DNA is TGTGCCAGCTCCCTCCATGGACAGACTGAAGCTTTCTTT. This encodes CASSLHGQTEAFF. The genes are TRBV18 and TRBJ1-1; possibly TRBD1 for D (6 bases). The germline CDR1 and CDR2 sequences are KGHSH and LQKENI. This CDR3 has 13 amino acids. Trimming stripped 6 bases from V and 5 bases from J, with 13 bases between.

The rearrangement links TRBV19 to TRBJ2-2, with 7 bases matching TRBD2. The V gene's germline CDR1 is LNHDA and CDR2 SQIVND (reference sequence). V was pared by 6 bases and J by 0 bases, with 1 base of the junction left unmatched. CDR3 size: 14 residues. The CDR3 protein is CASSGTTNTGELFF. CDR3 bases: TGTGCCAGTAGCGGGACTACGAACACCGGGGAGCTGTTTTTT.

CDR3 nucleotides: TGCGCCAGCAGCAATACAGGGGGCACTGAAGCTTTCTTT. It specifies CASSNTGGTEAFF. The chain joins TRBV5-1 to TRBJ1-1, with 8 nucleotides matching TRBD1. Germline loops: CDR1 SGHRS, CDR2 YFSETQ. This CDR3 comprises 13 residues. J was trimmed by 4 bases and V by 4 bases; bases with no gene match: 3.

The genes are TRBV5-5 and TRBJ1-3; no reliable D call. Deletions cut 0 bases from V and 1 base from J, with 5 bases between. CDR3 length: 14 residues. Germline CDR1 SGHKS, CDR2 YYEKEE (reference sequence). Written as DNA, the CDR3 is TGTGCCAGCAGCTTGGAAGGATCTGGAAACACCATATATTTT. This translates into CASSLEGSGNTIYF. Looking up the rest from reference TRBV5-5 and TRBJ1-3 gives the full variable domain: DAGVTQSPTHLIKTRGQQVTLRCSPISGHKSVSWYQQVLGQGPQFIFQYYEKEERGRGNFPDRFSARQFPNYSSELNVNALLLGDSALYLCASSLEGSGNTIYFGEGSWLTVV.

V and J are TRBV19 and TRBJ2-7; 9 bases are a match to TRBD1. Germline V gene sequence: CDR1 LNHDA, CDR2 SQIVND (reference sequence). V lost 5 bases and J lost 6; bases outside the gene matches: 8. The CDR3 is made up of 14 amino acids. This CDR3 is CASSPRTGEGEQYF. The CDR3 nucleotides are TGTGCCAGTAGTCCCCGGACAGGGGAAGGCGAGCAGTACTTC. The full variable domain, rest sourced from reference TRBV19 and TRBJ2-7, is DGGITQSPKYLFRKEGQNVTLSCEQNLNHDAMYWYRQDPGQGLRLIYYSQIVNDFQKGDIAEGYSVSREKKESFPLTVTSAQKNPTAFYLCASSPRTGEGEQYFGPGTRLTVT.

This chain connects TRBV2 to TRBJ2-1; D may correspond to TRBD1 or TRBD2 (5 bases each). CDR1 and CDR2 (germline): SNHLY, FYNNEI. The CDR3 contains 16 residues. V gave up 4 bases and J gave up 0 bases, with 13 bases separating them. CDR3 in DNA: TGTGCCAGCAGTGGTGTCTCAGGGAGCTCCTACAATGAGCAGTTCTTC. The encoded protein is CASSGVSGSSYNEQFF.

The V call is TRBV7-2, the J call TRBJ1-1; no reliable D call. The germline CDR1 and CDR2 sequences are SGHTA and FQGNSA. There are 14 residues in the CDR3. V was trimmed by 1 base and J by 3 bases, leaving 9 bases between them. The CDR3 DNA reads TGTGCCAGCAGCTTAGGCCACGTAGACACTGAAGCTTTCTTT. As protein: CASSLGHVDTEAFF.

This chain links TRBV18 with TRBJ1-1; D is uncertain. Trimming removed 6 bases at V and 3 bases at J, with 11 bases between. This CDR3 spans 13 amino acids. Germline loops: CDR1 KGHSH, CDR2 LQKENI. The CDR3 DNA reads as TGTGCCAGCTCCCTGACACTGGACACTGAAGCTTTCTTT. Protein: CASSLTLDTEAFF.